The 16 T cell receptor beta chains presented below share a single source sample, sequenced in a study of T-cell memory formation after mild COVID-19 (dated by TCRdb to about 2021). Libraries were constructed by 5' RACE. The sequencer was an Illumina NovaSeq 6000. TCRdb redid the processing of the public reads, applying fastp at Q25 and MiXCR, and retained in-frame beta chains. Each CDR3 protein gets just one entry, which takes the most common genes and DNA from the rows behind it. This sample gives 95,000 to 120,000 distinct CDR3 sequences in total; 15% to 20% of them show up just once. The top ten clones comprise approximately 5.1% of the sample. Input material: PBMCs or a T cell subset sorted from them (not recorded which). Receptors originate from a man between 18 and 35 years old who had mild COVID-19 (a few samples of this study predate the infection). The sample titles of this study are shuffled in the database, so cell type and time point are left out; the donor was told from shared clones.

The chain employs TRBV9 and TRBJ1-1; no clear D. Trimming removed 4 bases from V and 3 bases from J, with 10 bases in between. Germline loops: CDR1 SGDLS, CDR2 YYNGEE. CDR3 length equals 13 residues. CDR3 region: CASSTLPDTEAFF. CDR3 in DNA: TGTGCCAGCAGCACCCTGCCGGACACTGAAGCTTTCTTT.

This clonotype appeared a few times. The rearrangement uses TRBV7-9 and TRBJ2-1, with D possibly TRBD2 on 7 matching bases. In germline, CDR1 is SEHNR, CDR2 FQNEAQ (reference sequence). This CDR3 has 15 residues. V was pared by 1 base and J by 6 bases, with 13 bases between. CDR3 bases: TGTGCCAGCAGCTTAGGGGCGGGGGCGCGCAATGAGCAGTTCTTC. It yields the protein CASSLGAGARNEQFF. The full variable domain, rest sourced from reference TRBV7-9 and TRBJ2-1, is DTGVSQNPRHKITKRGQNVTFRCDPISEHNRLYWYRQTLGQGPEFLTYFQNEAQLEKSRLLSDRFSAERPKGSFSTLEIQRTEQGDSAMYLCASSLGAGARNEQFFGPGTRLTVL.

V gene TRBV5-8 combines with J gene TRBJ2-7; either TRBD1 or TRBD2 may supply D (6 bases each). Germline-derived CDR1 and CDR2 are SGHTS and YDEGEE. The CDR3 has 13 residues. Trimming removed 7 bases from V and 1 base from J, with 12 bases in between. The CDR3 bases are TGTGCCAGCCATACAGGGACTTCCTACGAGCAGTACGTC. Protein: CASHTGTSYEQYV.

The chain carries TRBV20-1 and TRBJ2-5, with TRBD2 matching 7 bases. V lost 1 base and J lost 3; bases outside the gene matches: 5. The CDR3 loop spans 14 amino acids. Germline CDR1 DFQATT, CDR2 SNEGSKA (reference sequence). CDR3 amino acids: CSARVGRAEETQYF. The CDR3, as DNA: TGCAGTGCTAGAGTAGGGAGGGCGGAAGAGACCCAGTACTTC.

The rearrangement links TRBV9 to TRBJ1-1; no firm D call. The CDR3 spans 13 residues. Germline V gene sequence: CDR1 SGDLS, CDR2 YYNGEE. Trimming stripped 3 bases from V and 8 bases from J, with 14 bases between. The DNA for the CDR3 is TGTGCCAGCAGCGGCGACCCACAAGGGGAAGCTTTCTTT. It encodes CASSGDPQGEAFF.

The J gene is TRBJ2-3, the V gene TRBV7-2, with a tentative D call TRBD1 (6 bases). Germline V gene sequence: CDR1 SGHTA, CDR2 FQGNSA. The CDR3 is made up of 15 amino acids. Trimming took off 5 bases at V and 12 bases at J, with 24 bases between the two ends. The CDR3 coding sequence is TGTGCCAGCAGCACGACAGGCAATCACTTCCCCCCCCAGTATTTT. Encoded protein: CASSTTGNHFPPQYF.

The genes are TRBV18 and TRBJ2-7; TRBD2 is a possible D gene (5 bases). CDR3 length: 12 residues. Germline loops: CDR1 KGHSH, CDR2 LQKENI. V was shortened by 3 bases and J by 4 bases, with 7 bases between the two germline ends. The CDR3 region is CASSPGIYEQYV. The CDR3 DNA follows: TGTGCCAGCTCACCCGGGATTTACGAGCAGTACGTC.

The CDR3 is CASSQDRALDGDTQYF. CDR3 nucleotides: TGTGCCAGCAGCCAAGATAGAGCACTTGACGGGGATACGCAGTATTTT. The chain combines TRBV4-2 with TRBJ2-3; no clear D gene. Germline CDR1 is LGHNA and CDR2 is YNFKEQ. V dropped 0 bases and J dropped 6 bases, with 16 bases sitting between them. The CDR3 sequence is 16 residues long.

V usage is TRBV23-1 and J usage is TRBJ2-1; 9 nucleotides agree with TRBD2. TRBV23-1 is an open reading frame whose function is uncertain. The CDR3 has 13 residues. With V trimmed by 6 bases and J by 8 bases, 5 bases remained unmatched. This CDR3 reads CASRAGGRYEQFF. The CDR3 nucleotides read TGCGCCAGCAGGGCGGGGGGGCGGTATGAGCAGTTCTTC.

This clonotype has only a few counts. This rearrangement joins TRBV24-1 to TRBJ2-6, with a possible D match to TRBD2 (5 bases). Germline V CDR1 and CDR2: KGHDR, SFDVKD. V was cut by 6 bases and J by 0 bases, with 17 bases left in between. The CDR3 length is 18 residues. CDR3 sequence: CATSSSRESISGANVLTF. The CDR3, as DNA: TGTGCCACCAGTAGTTCGAGGGAATCTATCTCTGGGGCCAACGTCCTGACTTTC.

The V call is TRBV7-9, the J call TRBJ2-4; 8 positions match TRBD2. J gave up 7 bases and V 5 bases, and 13 bases lay outside the gene matches. The germline V gene has CDR1 SEHNR and CDR2 FQNEAQ (reference sequence). The CDR3 is made up of 16 amino acids. Here the CDR3 DNA reads TGTGCCAGCAGCCCTCCGGGACTAGAGGCAAGCAACATTCAGTACTTC. Its protein is CASSPPGLEASNIQYF.

This chain connects TRBV7-9 to TRBJ1-4; TRBD1 might be the D (6 bases). Deletions cut 4 bases from V and 7 bases from J, with 13 bases between. Germline V CDR1 and CDR2: SEHNR, FQNEAQ (reference sequence). The CDR3 is made up of 14 amino acids. This chain's CDR3 is CASSSWTVAEKLFF. CDR3 sequence (DNA): TGTGCCAGCAGCTCCTGGACAGTCGCTGAAAAACTGTTTTTT.

The chain has TRBV29-1 and TRBJ1-1; D is uncertain. V was cut by 7 bases and J by 5 bases, with 14 bases left in between. The CDR3 has 12 residues. Germline CDR1 is SQVTM and CDR2 is ANQGSEA. CDR3 in amino acids: CSARQPGTEAFF. CDR3 in DNA: TGCAGCGCCCGCCAGCCGGGAACTGAAGCTTTCTTT.

This clonotype was counted at least ten times. This chain joins TRBV7-9 and TRBJ2-1; D unclear. The CDR3 is 14 residues long. Germline V gives CDR1 SEHNR, CDR2 FQNEAQ (reference sequence). Trimming stripped 0 bases from V and 5 bases from J, with 8 bases between. CDR3: CASSLALAHNEQFF. The DNA for the CDR3 is TGTGCCAGCAGCTTAGCTCTTGCCCACAATGAGCAGTTCTTC.

Only one count was recorded for this clonotype. The rearrangement uses TRBV20-1 and TRBJ2-1; tentatively, D is TRBD2 (6 bases). The CDR3 consists of 17 residues. CDR1 is DFQATT, CDR2 SNEGSKA, per germline (reference sequence). Trimming removed 0 bases from V and 0 bases from J, with 15 bases in between. The CDR3 here is CSAREVAGISSYNEQFF. The CDR3 DNA reads as TGCAGTGCTAGAGAGGTGGCGGGGATCAGCTCCTACAATGAGCAGTTCTTC.

This clonotype was observed a handful of times. The chain employs TRBV6-1 and TRBJ1-6; 12 nucleotides match TRBD1. V shed 4 bases and J 10 bases; nucleotides not matched to a gene: 5. Germline CDR1 reads MNHNS; CDR2 reads SASEGT. CDR3 length: 15 amino acids. This chain's CDR3 is CASSGPGTGGSPLHF. CDR3 sequence (DNA): TGTGCCAGCAGTGGGCCCGGGACAGGGGGCTCACCCCTCCACTTT.